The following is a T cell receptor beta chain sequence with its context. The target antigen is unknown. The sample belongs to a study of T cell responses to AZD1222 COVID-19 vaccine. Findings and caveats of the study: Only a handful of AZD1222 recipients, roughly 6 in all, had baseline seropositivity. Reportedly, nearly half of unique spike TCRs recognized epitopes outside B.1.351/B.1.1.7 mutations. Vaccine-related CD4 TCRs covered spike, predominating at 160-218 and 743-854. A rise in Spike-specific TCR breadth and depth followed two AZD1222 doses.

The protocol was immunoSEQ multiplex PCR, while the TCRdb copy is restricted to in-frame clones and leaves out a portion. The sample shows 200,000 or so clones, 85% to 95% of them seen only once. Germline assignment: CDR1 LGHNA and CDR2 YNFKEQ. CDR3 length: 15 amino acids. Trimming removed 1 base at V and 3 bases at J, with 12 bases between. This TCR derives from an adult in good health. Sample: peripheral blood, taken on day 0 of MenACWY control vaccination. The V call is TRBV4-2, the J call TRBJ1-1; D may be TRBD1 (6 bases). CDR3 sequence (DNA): TGTGCCAGCAGCCAAGTGCACAGGGATGACACTGAAGCTTTCTTT. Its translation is CASSQVHRDDTEAFF.